The 23 T cell receptor beta chains given below trace back to one sample, sequenced in a study of identical twins. TCRdb reanalysed the 5' RACE reads using MiXCR and keeps one entry per CDR3 protein. In the table there are about 530,000 distinct CDR3 sequences, 20% to 25% of which are singletons. These data also featured in a second study, about yellow fever vaccine responses in identical twins.

The sample taken for sequencing was CD4+ T cells sorted from blood. These receptors all stem from a woman aged 18-30 years in good health.

This clonotype has only a few counts. This chain uses TRBV20-1 with TRBJ2-3; D is possibly TRBD1 (6 bases). This CDR3 is built from 16 residues. The V and J ends lost 0 bases and 4 bases respectively, with 17 bases between them. Germline-derived CDR1 and CDR2 are DFQATT and SNEGSKA (reference sequence). This CDR3 is CSARDQGPSSPDTQYF. The CDR3 DNA sequence: TGCAGTGCTAGAGATCAGGGGCCGTCTTCCCCAGATACGCAGTATTTT.

This clonotype has a handful of counts. The J gene is TRBJ2-7, the V gene TRBV3-1, with D hard to call. The V gene's germline CDR1 is LGHDT and CDR2 YNNKEL (reference sequence). The germline V and J ends were trimmed by 4 bases and 6 bases, with 13 bases remaining between them. CDR3 length: 13 residues. The CDR3 region has the DNA TGTGCCAGCAGCCCCCAGAGGTTGGGCGAGCAGTACTTC. This gives the protein CASSPQRLGEQYF.

This clonotype was found a few times. The chain employs TRBV20-1 and TRBJ1-3; no clear D. The CDR3 runs 15 residues. The V gene's germline CDR1 is DFQATT and CDR2 SNEGSKA (reference sequence). V was shortened by 5 bases and J by 1 base, with 15 bases between the two germline ends. Written as DNA, the CDR3 is TGCAGTGCTCTCCCCAAGACGGGATCTGGAAACACCATATATTTT. Residues: CSALPKTGSGNTIYF.

This clonotype was counted only a few times. CDR3 in DNA: TGTGCCAGCAGTTTAGGACAATCCAGGGGGACCCAGTACTTC. It translates to CASSLGQSRGTQYF. This rearrangement joins TRBV12-3 or TRBV12-4 to TRBJ2-5; maybe TRBD1 (6 bases). Deletions cut 1 base from V and 7 bases from J, with 13 bases between. The CDR3 consists of 14 residues.

This clonotype showed up just a few times. The rearrangement links TRBV12-3 or TRBV12-4 to TRBJ2-1; 8 positions match TRBD2. There are 17 residues in the CDR3. J gave up 4 bases and V 3 bases, and 11 bases lay outside the gene matches. The DNA of the CDR3 is TGTGCCAGCAGTTTTGGGTTGAGGACTAGCCTATACAATGAGCAGTTCTTC. Protein product: CASSFGLRTSLYNEQFF.

The sample holds many counts of this clonotype. The V gene is TRBV12-3 or TRBV12-4, the J gene TRBJ2-7; maybe TRBD2 (5 bases). CDR3 length: 20 residues. V was shortened by 5 bases and J by 0 bases, with 29 bases between the two germline ends. The CDR3 coding sequence is TGTGCCAGCAGTCCCGGTTGGTTGTTGGAGGTTTCAACTATCTCCTACGAGCAGTACGTC. Its protein is CASSPGWLLEVSTISYEQYV.

The chain combines TRBV10-3 with TRBJ2-2; D is unresolved. Between the trimmed V and J ends, which lost 6 bases and 4 bases, there was a span of 9 bases. This CDR3 has 13 amino acids. The germline gives CDR1 ENHRY, CDR2 SYGVKD. The CDR3 DNA follows: TGTGCCATCAGCCGGACCTTCACCGGGGAGCTGTTTTTT. The encoded protein is CAISRTFTGELFF.

This clonotype was counted only a few times. The CDR3 coding sequence is TGTGCCAGCAGTTTATTAGGAGGGCGTTCGTACGAGCAGTACGTC. Translation gives CASSLLGGRSYEQYV. This chain uses TRBV27 with TRBJ2-7; D may be TRBD2 (6 bases). Germline CDR1 MNHEY, CDR2 SMNVEV (reference sequence). There are 15 residues in the CDR3. V gave up 1 base and J gave up 4 bases, with 14 bases separating them.

This clonotype was seen only a few times. The chain links TRBV24-1 to TRBJ2-3, with 7 bases that match TRBD1. J lost 1 base, V lost 9 bases, and 0 bases had no gene match. This CDR3 comprises 12 residues. Looked up from germline, CDR1 is KGHDR and CDR2 is SFDVKD. The CDR3 is CATGQGTDTQYF. CDR3 DNA sequence: TGTGCCACCGGACAGGGCACAGATACGCAGTATTTT.

Only a few counts were recorded for this clonotype. The chain employs TRBV4-1 and TRBJ2-3; D is ambiguous. Germline lookup yields CDR1 MGHRA and CDR2 YSYEKL. Trimming stripped 1 base from V and 2 bases from J, with 7 bases between. The CDR3 loop spans 14 amino acids. The CDR3 is CASSQGALTDTQYF. In DNA, the CDR3 is TGCGCCAGCAGCCAAGGGGCCCTCACAGATACGCAGTATTTT.

The rearrangement joins TRBV3-1 to TRBJ2-1; D is ambiguous. Germline CDR1 reads LGHDT; CDR2 reads YNNKEL (reference sequence). CDR3 length equals 16 residues. V dropped 1 base and J dropped 5 bases, with 15 bases sitting between them. CDR3 residues: CASSQVRAGRHNEQFF. CDR3 coding DNA: TGTGCCAGCAGCCAAGTTAGGGCAGGCCGCCACAATGAGCAGTTCTTC.

J is TRBJ2-1 and V is TRBV7-2, with 8 bases identical to TRBD2. The CDR3 length is 16 residues. Looked up from germline, CDR1 is SGHTA and CDR2 is FQGNSA. Unmatched junction bases numbered 3, after V lost 1 base and J lost 1 base. CDR3 protein: CASSLDGGGSYNEQFF. DNA of the CDR3: TGTGCCAGCAGCTTAGACGGGGGGGGGTCCTACAATGAGCAGTTCTTC.

This clonotype was seen a single time. The gene calls are TRBV6-5 and TRBJ2-5; 13 bases line up with TRBD2. V shed 2 bases and J 3 bases; nucleotides not matched to a gene: 3. This CDR3 comprises 16 residues. CDR1 is MNHEY and CDR2 is SVGAGI in the germline V gene. CDR3 DNA: TGTGCCAGCAGTTACAGCGGGACTAGCGGGGAAGAGACCCAGTACTTC. This codes for CASSYSGTSGEETQYF.

The V gene is TRBV29-1, the J gene TRBJ1-5, with D hard to call. The germline CDR1 and CDR2 sequences are SQVTM and ANQGSEA. Trimming removed 4 bases from V and 6 bases from J, with 13 bases in between. This CDR3 comprises 13 residues. In nucleotides, the CDR3 is TGCAGCGTTGCCCCAAGCCCGGCTCAGCCCCAGCATTTT. Its translation is CSVAPSPAQPQHF. Combining the CDR3 with reference TRBV29-1 and TRBJ1-5 gives the whole variable domain SAVISQKPSRDICQRGTSLTIQCQVDSQVTMMFWYRQQPGQSLTLIATANQGSEATYESGFVIDKFPISRPNLTFSTLTVSNMSPEDSSIYLCSVAPSPAQPQHFGDGTRLSIL.

This clonotype was observed a handful of times. The genes are TRBV6-1 and TRBJ2-7; 12 positions match TRBD1. The CDR3 has 14 amino acids. The junction had 6 bases not matched to a gene; V was cut back by 6 bases and J by 6 bases. Germline V gives CDR1 MNHNS, CDR2 SASEGT. The CDR3 DNA reads TGTGCCAGCAGACGGGGACAGGGGGCGGGCGAGCAGTACTTC. Residues: CASRRGQGAGEQYF.

The genes are TRBV12-5 and TRBJ2-4; D not resolved. The CDR3 runs 14 residues. Germline V lookup: CDR1 LGHNT, CDR2 FRNRAP. The germline V and J ends were trimmed by 7 bases and 0 bases, with 10 bases remaining between them. CDR3 in DNA: TGTGCTAGTGCCATGGGATTAGCCAAAAACATTCAGTACTTC. It codes for CASAMGLAKNIQYF.

Only a few counts were recorded for this clonotype. This chain connects TRBV29-1 to TRBJ2-5; TRBD1 matches at 7 bases. Germline CDR1 SQVTM, CDR2 ANQGSEA. The CDR3 covers 13 residues. The trim removed 2 bases at V and 7 bases at J, leaving 7 bases unmatched. The CDR3 nucleotides read TGCAGCGTTGAACCTCAGGGGGTCGGGACCCAGTACTTC. This codes for CSVEPQGVGTQYF.

The rearrangement uses TRBV7-8 and TRBJ2-5; 8 nucleotides line up with TRBD2. Germline V gives CDR1 SGHVS, CDR2 FQNEAQ. The J segment lost 3 bases and the V segment lost 4 bases, leaving 4 bases of the junction unmatched. This CDR3 has 14 residues. Here the CDR3 reads CASSSREGEETQYF. The CDR3 nucleotides are TGTGCCAGCAGCTCCCGGGAGGGGGAAGAGACCCAGTACTTC. The full variable domain, rest sourced from reference TRBV7-8 and TRBJ2-5, is GAGVSQSPRYKVAKRGQDVALRCDPISGHVSLFWYQQALGQGPEFLTYFQNEAQLDKSGLPSDRFFAERPEGSVSTLKIQRTQQEDSAVYLCASSSREGEETQYFGPGTRLLVL.

The chain couples TRBV20-1 to TRBJ2-7, with 7 bases lining up with TRBD1. The CDR3 consists of 14 residues. The V gene end was trimmed by 6 bases and the J gene end by 0 bases; junction bases not matched to a gene: 8. Germline V gene sequence: CDR1 DFQATT, CDR2 SNEGSKA (reference sequence). The CDR3 coding sequence is TGCAGTGCCCGAGGACAGGTGCGCTCCTACGAGCAGTACGTC. Residues: CSARGQVRSYEQYV.

The chain employs TRBV7-9 and TRBJ2-1; 11 nucleotides match TRBD2. The germline CDR1 and CDR2 sequences are SEHNR and FQNEAQ (reference sequence). The CDR3 covers 17 residues. The V segment lost 4 bases and the J segment 8 bases; nucleotides outside the gene matches: 13. DNA of the CDR3: TGTGCCAGCAGCTACTTTAGCGGGGGGGCCGGGAAGGATGAGCAGTTCTTC. It is translated as CASSYFSGGAGKDEQFF.

The chain uses TRBV4-1 and TRBJ2-1; D may be TRBD2 (6 bases). The V gene's germline CDR1 is MGHRA and CDR2 YSYEKL. The V gene lost 2 bases and the J gene lost 7 bases, with 18 bases spanning the gap. The CDR3 has 16 amino acids. CDR3 in DNA: TGCGCCAGCAGCCAATTTAGTACGGGGGTTCTGAATGAGCAGTTCTTC. It codes for CASSQFSTGVLNEQFF.

In this sample, this clonotype turned up a few times. The rearrangement uses TRBV18 and TRBJ2-7; possible D gene TRBD1, 5 bases. This CDR3 has 14 residues. Trimming removed 2 bases at V and 2 bases at J, with 10 bases between. Germline V gives CDR1 KGHSH, CDR2 LQKENI. The CDR3 DNA reads TGTGCCAGCTCACCATCGGTGACAGCCTACGAGCAGTACTTC. It codes for CASSPSVTAYEQYF.

There are a few counts of this clonotype. The chain recombines TRBV18 with TRBJ1-1; tentatively, D is TRBD1 (5 bases). The germline gives CDR1 KGHSH, CDR2 LQKENI. The CDR3 loop spans 14 amino acids. V lost 3 bases, J lost 0 bases, and 8 bases lay in between. The CDR3 loop is CASSPAGLNTEAFF. The CDR3 nucleotides are TGTGCCAGCTCACCGGCAGGGTTGAACACTGAAGCTTTCTTT. The complete variable domain, with remaining parts taken from reference TRBV18 and TRBJ1-1, reads NAGVMQNPRHLVRRRGQEARLRCSPMKGHSHVYWYRQLPEEGLKFMVYLQKENIIDESGMPKERFSAEFPKEGPSILRIQQVVRGDSAAYFCASSPAGLNTEAFFGQGTRLTVV.